What follows is one TCR beta chain and its context. Its target is unknown. The source of the sample is a study of vaccination and CD4 T cells after COVID-19. As for the study in general: Convalescent persons amounted to six males plus four females, two of whom were Hispanic.

Sequencing of DNA taken from cultured CD4+ T cells relied on the Oncomine TCR Beta short-read assay. TCRdb independently ran MiXCR on the PCR reads; one entry per CDR3 protein. The profile shows 20,000 or so distinct CDR3 sequences, over 55% of them singletons. Notes on the study in general: A median 86.3% of convalescent patients' SARS-CoV-2-reactive clones emerged only after vaccination.

Treatment indicated: approximately nine-day PBMC culture with coronavirus spike peptide pools or control peptides (ViraFEST assay). The sequenced sample was CD4+ T cells from blood, cultured in vitro, obtained after SARS-CoV-2 vaccination. This receptor was taken from a human donor who had recovered from COVID-19.

CDR3 in amino acids: CSARTANQPQHF. In DNA, the CDR3 is TGCAGTGCAAGGACGGCAAATCAGCCCCAGCATTTT. The genes are TRBV20-1 and TRBJ1-5; D gene ambiguous. V was cut by 6 bases and J by 4 bases, with 10 bases left in between. Germline CDR1 reads DFQATT; CDR2 reads SNEGSKA (reference sequence). The CDR3 consists of 12 residues.